These 3 T cell receptor beta chains originate from one sample sequenced in a study of cytomegalovirus exposure and HLA in healthy donors. The study ran its PCR with 60 Vbeta and 13 Jbeta primers. Method: immunoSEQ multiplex PCR; TCRdb's copy keeps in-frame clones and lacks some. The sample holds around 120,000 clones; around 79% are singletons and the top ten take around 3.7%. Sequenced material: PBMCs. Every receptor here comes from a woman aged 40 to 55 in good health and CMV-seronegative.

This clone was picked up a small number of times. The chain combines TRBV6-5 with TRBJ1-1, with D maybe TRBD1 (5 bases). Germline loops: CDR1 MNHEY, CDR2 SVGAGI. Trimming left V 0 bases short and J 7 bases short, with 15 bases between. This CDR3 is 15 amino acids long. The CDR3 region is CASSYSIGADSEAFF. CDR3 nucleotide sequence: TGTGCCAGCAGTTACTCGATTGGGGCGGATAGTGAAGCTTTCTTT.

J is TRBJ2-6 and V is TRBV5-6; 7 bases align to TRBD1. Looked up from germline, CDR1 is SGHDT and CDR2 is YYEEEE. The J segment lost 3 bases and the V segment lost 2 bases, leaving 2 bases of the junction unmatched. CDR3 size: 15 residues. For the CDR3, the DNA is TGTGCCAGCAGCTTACAGGGGTTTGGGGCCAACGTCCTGACTTTC. This sequence encodes CASSLQGFGANVLTF.

This clone was detected a few times. The chain employs TRBV5-1 and TRBJ2-1; the match to TRBD2 covers 8 bases. V shed 4 bases, J shed 8 bases, and the junction held 14 bases outside the gene matches. CDR1 is SGHRS, CDR2 YFSETQ, per germline. CDR3 length: 16 residues. CDR3: CASSVAMTSVSDEQFF. CDR3 DNA: TGCGCCAGCAGCGTAGCAATGACTAGCGTCTCCGATGAGCAGTTCTTC. The variable domain in full, completed from reference TRBV5-1 and TRBJ2-1, reads KAGVTQTPRYLIKTRGQQVTLSCSPISGHRSVSWYQQTPGQGLQFLFEYFSETQRNKGNFPGRFSGRQFSNSRSEMNVSTLELGDSALYLCASSVAMTSVSDEQFFGPGTRLTVL.